This T cell receptor beta chain was observed in a study of T cell repertoires in cytomegalovirus infection. A few counts support this clonotype. The antigen is not known. TCRdb reanalysed the reads using MiXCR and keeps one entry per CDR3 protein. The sample has about 830,000 distinct CDR3 sequences, about 30% seen once. The CDR3 totals 15 residues. V was shortened by 3 bases and J by 4 bases, with 12 bases between the two germline ends. Germline CDR1 and CDR2: LNHDA and SQIVND (reference sequence). The clonotype originates from a human donor in good health (CMV status not recorded). Some clones in this sample may be carry-over from other donors' samples. Here the sequenced sample was cultured CD8+ T cells from PBMCs, taken from culture after CMV antigen stimulation. The chain joins TRBV19 to TRBJ2-2, with a weak D call TRBD2 (6 bases). CDR3 sequence: CASSIVADPTGELFF. CDR3 nucleotide sequence: TGTGCCAGTAGTATTGTAGCGGATCCCACCGGGGAGCTGTTTTTT.